A selection of T cell receptor beta chains follows, all from one sample in a study of cytomegalovirus exposure and HLA in healthy donors. Data came from immunoSEQ multiplex PCR; TCRdb stores just in-frame clones and leaves some out. Altogether some 100,000 clones are present, roughly 90% being singletons, with the ten largest covering roughly 2.1%. The sample consisted of PBMCs. The source is a woman between 18 and 29 years old in good health and CMV-seronegative. Each CDR3 is given with its conserved first and last residue. The D gene is left open where the match is weak. Some rows mark clone size as missing; the rest say once, few, many or name a class of expanded clone.

D,size,J,V,DNA,CDR3
.,.,TRBJ2-3,TRBV14,TGTGCCAGCAAATTACCGGGAACAGATACGCAGTATTTT,CASKLPGTDTQYF
.,.,TRBJ2-3,TRBV28,TGTGCCAGCAGTTTAACAACCACAGATACGCAGTATTTT,CASSLTTTDTQYF
TRBD1,once,TRBJ1-1,TRBV7-2,TGTGCCAGCAGCTCCCAGGGGGCTCCCAGCACTGAAGCTTTCTTT,CASSSQGAPSTEAFF
TRBD2,.,TRBJ2-7,TRBV30,TGTGCCTGGAGTAGCGGGGTGGAGCAGTACTTC,CAWSSGVEQYF
.,.,TRBJ2-7,TRBV6-1,TGTGCCAGCAGTGAGCCCGGACTCCTCTCCTACGAGCAGTACTTC,CASSEPGLLSYEQYF
TRBD2,.,TRBJ2-7,TRBV4-3,TGCGCCAGCAGCCAAGATCCCCCGCTAGCGGGATCCTACGAGCAGTACTTC,CASSQDPPLAGSYEQYF
.,.,TRBJ2-2,TRBV14,TGTGCCAGCAGCCAGGAGCTTGGGTTCACCGGGGAGCTGTTTTTT,CASSQELGFTGELFF
.,.,TRBJ1-2,TRBV7-9,TGTGCCAGCAGCTCGAACCGAGACAGCCGCTATGGCTACACCTTC,CASSSNRDSRYGYTF
TRBD2,.,TRBJ2-1,TRBV19,TGTGCCATTAAGGAGAGCGGGAAGAATGAGCAGTTCTTC,CAIKESGKNEQFF
TRBD2,.,TRBJ2-2,TRBV27,TGTGCCAGCAGTCCCCGGACTAGCGGGGGGGCAGCTGGGGAGCTGTTTTTT,CASSPRTSGGAAGELFF
.,.,TRBJ2-1,TRBV5-4,TGTGCCAGCAGCGCGAGTAATGAGCAGTTCTTC,CASSASNEQFF
.,.,TRBJ2-2,TRBV15,TGTGCCACCAGCAGAGATCCGACAGGTCGAAGCGGGGAGCTGTTTTTT,CATSRDPTGRSGELFF
.,.,TRBJ2-2,TRBV28,TGTGCCAGCAGTTCTCACACCGGGGAGCTGTTTTTT,CASSSHTGELFF
TRBD1,.,TRBJ1-3,TRBV28,TGTGCCAGCAGTTTCGGACAGGGTGGCAACACCATATATTTT,CASSFGQGGNTIYF
.,.,TRBJ2-5,TRBV28,TGTGCCAGCAGTTTACGGGAGACCCAGTACTTC,CASSLRETQYF
TRBD1,.,TRBJ1-6,TRBV9,TGTGCCAGCAGCGCCGGGACAGAACGCTCACCCCTCCACTTT,CASSAGTERSPLHF
.,.,TRBJ2-1,TRBV4-2,TGTGCCAGCAGCGCGGACTCACTTTACAATGAGCAGTTCTTC,CASSADSLYNEQFF
TRBD2,.,TRBJ2-6,TRBV11-2,TGTGCCAGCAGCCCCGTGGGGGGGGGTGGGGCCAACGTCCTGACTTTC,CASSPVGGGGANVLTF
.,.,TRBJ1-2,TRBV29-1,TGCAGCGTTGGGGCCGGAGGGGGCTACACCTTC,CSVGAGGGYTF
.,.,TRBJ2-2,TRBV2,TGTGCCAGCAGCCTGGACATAACCGGGGAGCTGTTTTTT,CASSLDITGELFF
.,.,TRBJ2-7,TRBV19,TGTGCCAGTAGAAGGGGGATTGGGGACTACGAGCAGTACTTC,CASRRGIGDYEQYF
.,.,TRBJ2-5,TRBV6-6,TGTGCCAGCAGTTACTTGGGGGCGGTTGGGGAGACCCAGTACTTC,CASSYLGAVGETQYF
.,.,TRBJ2-5,TRBV9,TGTGCCAGCAGCGTAGGATTTGTTAGGGGGGGCGCAGCCCAAGAGACCCAGTACTTC,CASSVGFVRGGAAQETQYF
TRBD2,.,TRBJ2-1,TRBV7-8,TGTGCCAGCAGCTCAGTTAGGGGCGGGAGGCCCAATGAGCAGTTCTTC,CASSSVRGGRPNEQFF
.,.,TRBJ1-2,TRBV7-8,TGTGCCAGCAGATCGCCCCTGAACAGCTTGAACTATGGCTACACCTTC,CASRSPLNSLNYGYTF
TRBD2,.,TRBJ2-7,TRBV7-9,TGTGCCAGCAGCCCGGGAGGCCCTCCGGACGAGCAGTACTTC,CASSPGGPPDEQYF
.,.,TRBJ2-4,TRBV30,TGTGCCTATCTGAACTCCGTCAAAAACATTCAGTACTTC,CAYLNSVKNIQYF
TRBD2,.,TRBJ2-5,TRBV9,TGTGCCAGCACCCCAGGGACGGGGGGCCAAGAGACCCAGTACTTC,CASTPGTGGQETQYF
TRBD1,.,TRBJ2-2,TRBV27,TGTGCCAGCAGTTTATTTGGTGTGGGGACAGGGGGCACCGGGGAGCTGTTTTTT,CASSLFGVGTGGTGELFF
TRBD1,.,TRBJ1-2,TRBV7-9,TGTGCCAGCAGCCCCCCAGGGGGCTCTGGCTACACCTTC,CASSPPGGSGYTF
TRBD2,.,TRBJ2-1,TRBV4-1,TGCGCCAGCAGCCAACAGACTAGCGGGAGGGAGAATGAGCAGTTCTTC,CASSQQTSGRENEQFF
TRBD2,once,TRBJ2-7,TRBV7-2,TGTGCCAGCAGCTTACAGCGGGGGAACACCTACGAGCAGTACTTC,CASSLQRGNTYEQYF
TRBD1,.,TRBJ1-2,TRBV7-2,TGTGCCAGCAGCTTAGAGGTGGGGACAGGGAACGGCTACACCTTC,CASSLEVGTGNGYTF
.,.,TRBJ1-1,TRBV28,TGTGCCAGCAGTTTAGCGACGGGCGGGGCTTTCTTT,CASSLATGGAFF
.,.,TRBJ1-5,TRBV4-2,TGTGCCAGCAGCCAACTGGCCCAAAATCAGCCCCAGCATTTT,CASSQLAQNQPQHF
.,.,TRBJ1-1,TRBV5-4,TGTGCCAGCAGCTTGCAGGGCAGGGTTCACACTGAAGCTTTCTTT,CASSLQGRVHTEAFF
TRBD1,few,TRBJ1-3,TRBV9,TGTGCCAGCAGCGTAGATGAGACAGGGGTCCCTTCTGGAAACACCATATATTTT,CASSVDETGVPSGNTIYF
.,.,TRBJ1-1,TRBV12-2,TGTGCAAGTCGCCCTTATCCTGTCGTTTTGAACACTGAAGCTTTCTTT,CASRPYPVVLNTEAFF
TRBD2,once,TRBJ2-3,TRBV7-3,TGTGCCAGCAGCCCACGGGGAGCGGGGGGCACAGATACGCAGTATTTT,CASSPRGAGGTDTQYF
.,.,TRBJ1-2,TRBV30,TGTGCCTGGAGTGGGGGCGGGAGGGACTATGGCTACACCTTC,CAWSGGGRDYGYTF
.,.,TRBJ1-4,TRBV29-1,TGCAGCGTTGCAAAAGTGGGGCCGGGGGCAACTAATGAAAAACTGTTTTTT,CSVAKVGPGATNEKLFF
TRBD2,.,TRBJ2-5,TRBV5-1,TGCGCCAGCACCGGGACTAGCGGGGTTGGAGAGACCCAGTACTTC,CASTGTSGVGETQYF
.,.,TRBJ2-7,TRBV7-8,TGTGCCAGCAGCTTAGCCCCATTGCGACTAGGGAAGAGCTCCTACGAGCAGTACTTC,CASSLAPLRLGKSSYEQYF
.,.,TRBJ2-1,TRBV18,TGTGCCAGCTCAGAATTGGGCGGGTTGGCCAATGAGCAGTTCTTC,CASSELGGLANEQFF
TRBD1,.,TRBJ2-5,TRBV6-5,TGTGCCAGCAGACAGGGGGGTTTCGAGGAGACCCAGTACTTC,CASRQGGFEETQYF
TRBD1,.,TRBJ1-4,TRBV30,TGTGCCTGGAGCGGACAGGGAAGAGAAAAACTGTTTTTT,CAWSGQGREKLFF
.,.,TRBJ1-3,TRBV4-2,TGTGCCAGCAGCCAATCCGGGGGGATGGAGGCCACCATATATTTT,CASSQSGGMEATIYF
TRBD1,.,TRBJ1-2,TRBV11-1,TGTGCCAGCAGCTTAGCGCGGGACAGGGTTGGCTACACCTTC,CASSLARDRVGYTF
.,.,TRBJ1-2,TRBV29-1,TGCAGCGTTGAAAGCCCTGGCGGAGGCTACACCTTC,CSVESPGGGYTF
.,.,TRBJ2-1,TRBV4-1,TGCGCCAGCAGCCAAGAGGGCCATTCTTGGGCCAATGAGCAGTTCTTC,CASSQEGHSWANEQFF
TRBD1,.,TRBJ1-5,TRBV19,TGTGCCAGTACCTTGACAGGGAATAGCAATCAGCCCCAGCATTTT,CASTLTGNSNQPQHF
.,.,TRBJ1-5,TRBV4-3,TGCGCCAGCAGCCAAGATCACAGGACAGATGGGCAGCCCCAGCATTTT,CASSQDHRTDGQPQHF
.,.,TRBJ1-1,TRBV11-2,TGTGCCAGCAACGGGGCGGGGTATGGTGAAGCTTTCTTT,CASNGAGYGEAFF
TRBD1,.,TRBJ1-3,TRBV9,TGTGCCAGCAGCGAACAGGGGACCGGAAACACCATATATTTT,CASSEQGTGNTIYF
TRBD1,.,TRBJ1-3,TRBV6-6,TGTGCCAGCAGGACAGGGAACACCATATATTTT,CASRTGNTIYF
.,.,TRBJ2-7,TRBV28,TGTGCCAGCAGTTCCCTGACAGCAGGGTGGAACGAGCAGTACTTC,CASSSLTAGWNEQYF
.,.,TRBJ1-1,TRBV28,TGTGCCAGCGGCCAAAACAGGCAAAACACTGAAGCTTTCTTT,CASGQNRQNTEAFF